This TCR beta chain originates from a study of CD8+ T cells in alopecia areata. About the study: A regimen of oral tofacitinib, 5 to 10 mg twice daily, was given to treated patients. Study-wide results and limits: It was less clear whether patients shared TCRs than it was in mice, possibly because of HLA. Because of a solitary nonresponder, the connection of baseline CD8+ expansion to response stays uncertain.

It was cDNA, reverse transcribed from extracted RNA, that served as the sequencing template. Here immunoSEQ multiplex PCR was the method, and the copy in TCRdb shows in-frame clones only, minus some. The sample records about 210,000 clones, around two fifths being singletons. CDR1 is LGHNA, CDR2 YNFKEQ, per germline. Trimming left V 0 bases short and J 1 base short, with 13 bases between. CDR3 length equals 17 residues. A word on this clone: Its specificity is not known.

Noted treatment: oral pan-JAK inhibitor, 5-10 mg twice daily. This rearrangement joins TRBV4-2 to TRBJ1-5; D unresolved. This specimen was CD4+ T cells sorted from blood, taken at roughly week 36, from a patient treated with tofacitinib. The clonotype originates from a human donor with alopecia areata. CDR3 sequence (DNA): TGTGCCAGCAGCCAAGAATGGGTGCTTTCCAGCAATCAGCCCCAGCATTTT. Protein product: CASSQEWVLSSNQPQHF.